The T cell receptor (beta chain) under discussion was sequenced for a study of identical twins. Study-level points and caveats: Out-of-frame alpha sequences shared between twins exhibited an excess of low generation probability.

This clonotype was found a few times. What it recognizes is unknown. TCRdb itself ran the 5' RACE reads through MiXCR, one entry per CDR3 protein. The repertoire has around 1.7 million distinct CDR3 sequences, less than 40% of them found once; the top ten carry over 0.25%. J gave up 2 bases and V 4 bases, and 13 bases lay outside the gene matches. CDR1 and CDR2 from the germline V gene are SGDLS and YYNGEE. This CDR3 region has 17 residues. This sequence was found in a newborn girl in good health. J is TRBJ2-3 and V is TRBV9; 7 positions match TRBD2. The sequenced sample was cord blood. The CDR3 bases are TGTGCCAGCAGCTCAAACCGGAGAGGGGACTACACAGATACGCAGTATTTT. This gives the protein CASSSNRRGDYTDTQYF.